This passage covers 31 T cell receptor beta chains from one sample sequenced in a study of shared clonotypes between healthy human individuals. Sequencing used immunoSEQ multiplex PCR; TCRdb keeps in-frame clones, though not all of them. Here the sample spans over a million clones, approximately 80% being singletons. Sequenced: memory CD4+ T cells from PBMCs. Regarding subset: CD45RA-negative fraction. Source of these receptors: a man between 18 and 35 years old in good health. Some clones in this sample may be carry-over from other donors' samples.

This clone was counted a single time. This chain connects TRBV23-1 to TRBJ2-2, with D possibly being TRBD1 or TRBD2 (5 bases each). TRBV23-1 is an ORF for which the function is uncertain. Trimming removed 5 bases from V and 4 bases from J, with 23 bases in between. This CDR3 is built from 18 residues. For the CDR3, the DNA is TGCGCCAGCAGTACTCAGAGGAGGTCGGCAGGGTTCACCGGGGAGCTGTTTTTT. This sequence encodes CASSTQRRSAGFTGELFF.

The chain links TRBV5-6 to TRBJ2-3, with D perhaps matching TRBD1 or TRBD2 (6 bases each). Germline V gene data show CDR1 as SGHDT and CDR2 as YYEEEE. With 4 bases removed from V and 0 bases from J, the gap between germline ends came to 15 bases. The CDR3 totals 16 residues. The CDR3 is CASSPGFGGSTDTQYF. The CDR3 coding sequence is TGTGCCAGCAGCCCCGGTTTCGGGGGCAGCACAGATACGCAGTATTTT.

The chain recombines TRBV2 with TRBJ1-2, with D perhaps TRBD1 (6 bases). Germline V gene data show CDR1 as SNHLY and CDR2 as FYNNEI. The CDR3 is 14 amino acids. V dropped 6 bases and J dropped 0 bases, with 11 bases sitting between them. CDR3 DNA sequence: TGTGCCAGCAGGCTGACAGGAGCTAACTATGGCTACACCTTC. Protein: CASRLTGANYGYTF.

The J gene is TRBJ2-5, the V gene TRBV25-1; D call uncertain. The CDR3 consists of 12 residues. Germline V gene lookup returns CDR1 MGHDK and CDR2 SYGVNS. With 3 bases removed from V and 4 bases from J, the gap between germline ends came to 6 bases. In DNA, the CDR3 is TGTGCCAGCAGTGAGGCCCCAGAGACCCAGTACTTC. Protein product: CASSEAPETQYF.

The chain joins TRBV9 to TRBJ1-3; D is ambiguous. Trimming removed 0 bases at V and 3 bases at J, with 10 bases between. The CDR3 covers 15 residues. Germline-derived CDR1 and CDR2 are SGDLS and YYNGEE. In DNA form, the CDR3 reads TGTGCCAGCAGCGTAGGGTCGCAACTTGGAAACACCATATATTTT. Residues: CASSVGSQLGNTIYF. The whole variable domain, remainder taken from reference TRBV9 and TRBJ1-3, is DSGVTQTPKHLITATGQRVTLRCSPRSGDLSVYWYQQSLDQGLQFLIQYYNGEERAKGNILERFSAQQFPDLHSELNLSSLELGDSALYFCASSVGSQLGNTIYFGEGSWLTVV.

The genes are TRBV2 and TRBJ2-1; D is unclear. The CDR3 sequence is 12 residues long. V gave up 3 bases and J gave up 10 bases, with 10 bases separating them. Looked up from germline, CDR1 is SNHLY and CDR2 is FYNNEI. The CDR3 loop is CASSERSSEQFF. CDR3 bases: TGTGCCAGCAGTGAGAGGAGTAGCGAGCAGTTCTTC. The full variable domain, rest sourced from reference TRBV2 and TRBJ2-1, is EPEVTQTPSHQVTQMGQEVILRCVPISNHLYFYWYRQILGQKVEFLVSFYNNEISEKSEIFDDQFSVERPDGSNFTLKIRSTKLEDSAMYFCASSERSSEQFFGPGTRLTVL.

Only one count was recorded for this clone. The chain joins TRBV7-9 to TRBJ2-2, with a possible D match to TRBD1 (6 bases). This CDR3 region has 15 residues. Germline values: CDR1 SEHNR, CDR2 FQNEAQ (reference sequence). Trimming left V 2 bases short and J 2 bases short, with 9 bases between. CDR3 in DNA: TGTGCCAGCAGCTTATGGGACATAAACACCGGGGAGCTGTTTTTT. It specifies CASSLWDINTGELFF.

The chain combines TRBV19 with TRBJ2-2; 13 bases agree with TRBD2. After removal of 10 bases from V and 5 bases from J, the junction contained 4 bases not matched to a gene. Germline V lookup: CDR1 LNHDA, CDR2 SQIVND (reference sequence). CDR3 length: 14 amino acids. The CDR3 here is CATSGLAGTGELFF. CDR3 sequence (DNA): TGTGCCACCTCGGGACTAGCGGGAACCGGGGAGCTGTTTTTT.

The chain combines TRBV5-8 with TRBJ1-1, with 9 bases matching TRBD1. Germline CDR1 is SGHTS and CDR2 is YDEGEE. This CDR3 has 15 residues. J gave up 0 bases and V 4 bases, and 4 bases lay outside the gene matches. DNA of the CDR3: TGTGCCAGCAGCCCCTGGGACAGGGTGAACACTGAAGCTTTCTTT. The encoded protein is CASSPWDRVNTEAFF.

The chain combines TRBV29-1 with TRBJ2-7; the D is unclear. This CDR3 comprises 14 residues. The V end lost 0 bases, the J end lost 2 bases, and 11 bases lay between the germline ends. The germline V gene encodes CDR1 SQVTM and CDR2 ANQGSEA. CDR3 DNA sequence: TGCAGCGTTGAAGATCTGAAGGGAACCTACGAGCAGTACTTC. Translated: CSVEDLKGTYEQYF.

This chain connects TRBV28 to TRBJ1-4; D call uncertain. The CDR3 runs 15 residues. V lost 6 bases and J lost 8, with 19 bases in between. CDR1 and CDR2 from the germline V gene are MDHEN and SYDVKM. The CDR3 DNA reads as TGTGCCAGCAGGGGCCGGGCGCTCAAGGCGGAAAAACTGTTTTTT. Protein sequence: CASRGRALKAEKLFF.

The rearrangement links TRBV5-1 to TRBJ2-1; weak D call: TRBD2 (5 bases). CDR1 SGHRS and CDR2 YFSETQ come from the germline V gene. V lost 2 bases to trimming and J lost 10 bases, with 13 bases between them. The CDR3 loop spans 13 amino acids. CDR3 sequence: CASSFGLALEQFF. CDR3 in DNA: TGCGCCAGCAGCTTCGGGCTAGCCCTAGAGCAGTTCTTC. Full variable domain (missing parts from reference TRBV5-1 and TRBJ2-1): KAGVTQTPRYLIKTRGQQVTLSCSPISGHRSVSWYQQTPGQGLQFLFEYFSETQRNKGNFPGRFSGRQFSNSRSEMNVSTLELGDSALYLCASSFGLALEQFFGPGTRLTVL.

The CDR3 loop reads CASSFPSGGPPHYEQYF. In DNA, the CDR3 is TGTGCCAGCAGCTTCCCCTCGGGAGGCCCCCCACATTACGAGCAGTACTTC. The chain joins TRBV11-2 to TRBJ2-5; 7 bases line up with TRBD2. The closer fit of TRBJ2-7 to the DNA end suggests the J call may be wrong. The CDR3 extends over 17 amino acids. Germline V gives CDR1 SGHAT, CDR2 FQNNGV.

Concerning this clone itself: A single base separates this from a much larger clone, so it may be a read error. For the CDR3, the DNA is TGTGCCAGCAGCTTGGCGGGAGGGCTGGGCGAGCAGTGCTTC. Translated, it gives CASSLAGGLGEQCF. This chain joins TRBV5-4 and TRBJ2-7; 8 bases line up with TRBD2. Per germline, CDR1 SGHNT and CDR2 YYREEE (reference sequence). There are 14 residues in the CDR3.

The J gene is TRBJ2-3, the V gene TRBV9, with TRBD2 as a possible D gene (6 bases). The V end lost 0 bases, the J end lost 7 bases, and 18 bases lay between the germline ends. This CDR3 has 16 amino acids. The germline CDR1 and CDR2 sequences are SGDLS and YYNGEE. The CDR3 reads CASSVAGRRGANTQYF. CDR3 in DNA: TGTGCCAGCAGCGTAGCTGGGCGACGCGGGGCCAATACGCAGTATTTT.

This clone was counted a few times. This chain joins TRBV30 and TRBJ1-1; D remains ambiguous. The CDR3 is made up of 13 amino acids. CDR1 is GTSNPN and CDR2 is SVGIG in the germline V gene (reference sequence). V was trimmed by 1 base and J by 0 bases, leaving 6 bases between them. CDR3 coding DNA: TGTGCCTGGAGTGAGTTACTGAACACTGAAGCTTTCTTT. This sequence encodes CAWSELLNTEAFF.

V usage is TRBV4-2 and J usage is TRBJ2-4, with D perhaps matching TRBD2 (6 bases). Per germline, CDR1 LGHNA and CDR2 YNFKEQ. Trimming stripped 4 bases from V and 2 bases from J, with 15 bases between. There are 16 residues in the CDR3. The CDR3 nucleotides are TGTGCCAGCAGCCGAGCTAGCGTCGATTCCAAAAACATTCAGTACTTC. Translation gives CASSRASVDSKNIQYF.

The CDR3 loop reads CASRIDSLNTEAFF. In DNA form, the CDR3 reads TGTGCCAGCAGAATCGACAGTCTGAACACTGAAGCTTTCTTT. The chain employs TRBV28 and TRBJ1-1; D possibly corresponds to TRBD1 (5 bases). CDR1 and CDR2 (germline): MDHEN, SYDVKM. Trimming shortened V by 6 bases and J by 0 bases, and 11 bases separated the two germline ends. The CDR3 spans 14 residues.

This sequence joins TRBV7-9 and TRBJ2-7; possible D gene TRBD2, 6 bases. CDR3 size: 16 residues. Germline V gives CDR1 SEHNR, CDR2 FQNEAQ (reference sequence). V gave up 5 bases and J gave up 5 bases, with 22 bases separating them. DNA for the CDR3: TGTGCCAGCAGCAGGTGGCAGGGACCACCGGGGGACGAGCAGTACTTC. Amino acids: CASSRWQGPPGDEQYF. The entire variable domain, with the rest obtained from reference TRBV7-9 and TRBJ2-7, is as follows: DTGVSQNPRHKITKRGQNVTFRCDPISEHNRLYWYRQTLGQGPEFLTYFQNEAQLEKSRLLSDRFSAERPKGSFSTLEIQRTEQGDSAMYLCASSRWQGPPGDEQYFGPGTRLTVT.

CDR3 in DNA: TGTGCCAGCAATCTAGCGGGAGGGACCCAGTACTTC. Translated: CASNLAGGTQYF. This chain joins TRBV2 and TRBJ2-5; 11 bases align to TRBD2. The CDR3 contains 12 residues. Germline trimming cut 7 bases from V and 7 bases from J; bases unmatched to any gene: 2. Germline-derived CDR1 and CDR2 are SNHLY and FYNNEI.

This chain uses TRBV4-3 with TRBJ2-4; 8 positions agree with TRBD2. Germline V lookup: CDR1 LGHNA, CDR2 YSLEER. The CDR3 is 13 residues long. Germline trimming cut 0 bases from V and 10 bases from J; bases unmatched to any gene: 2. This CDR3 reads CASSQDPSGIQYF. The CDR3 DNA reads as TGCGCCAGCAGCCAAGATCCTAGCGGGATTCAGTACTTC.

V gene TRBV18 combines with J gene TRBJ1-1, with 9 bases matching TRBD1. Germline V gene lookup returns CDR1 KGHSH and CDR2 LQKENI. This CDR3 comprises 13 residues. The J segment lost 12 bases and the V segment lost 3 bases, leaving 8 bases of the junction unmatched. CDR3 coding DNA: TGTGCCAGCTCACCGACAGGGGGTCTTGAGCCTTTCTTT. Amino acids: CASSPTGGLEPFF.

This chain joins TRBV5-4 and TRBJ2-7, with TRBD2 identical over 10 bases. V dropped 0 bases and J dropped 7; count of bases not matched to a gene: 7. The CDR3 extends over 15 amino acids. Germline V gene sequence: CDR1 SGHNT, CDR2 YYREEE (reference sequence). CDR3 bases: TGTGCCAGCAGCTTGGTCAGCGGGAGGGCCAGGGAGCAGTACTTC. Its protein product is CASSLVSGRAREQYF. The whole variable domain, filled in from reference TRBV5-4 and TRBJ2-7, reads ETGVTQSPTHLIKTRGQQVTLRCSSQSGHNTVSWYQQALGQGPQFIFQYYREEENGRGNFPPRFSGLQFPNYSSELNVNALELDDSALYLCASSLVSGRAREQYFGPGTRLTVT.

The V gene is TRBV2, the J gene TRBJ1-1; perhaps TRBD1 as D (5 bases). Trimming cost V 3 bases and J 3 bases, with 11 bases left between them. The CDR3 covers 14 residues. The germline gives CDR1 SNHLY, CDR2 FYNNEI. The CDR3 here is CASSDQGAHTEAFF. The CDR3 coding sequence is TGTGCCAGCAGTGATCAGGGTGCGCACACTGAAGCTTTCTTT.

The chain employs TRBV5-1 and TRBJ2-7; 7 bases agree with TRBD2. The CDR3 consists of 14 residues. The J segment lost 2 bases and the V segment lost 10 bases, leaving 12 bases of the junction unmatched. Germline loops: CDR1 SGHRS, CDR2 YFSETQ. The CDR3 region is CASRFASGAYEQYF. For the CDR3, the DNA is TGCGCCTCCCGGTTTGCTAGCGGAGCCTACGAGCAGTACTTC.

The V gene is TRBV30, the J gene TRBJ2-5, with D possibly matching TRBD1 (5 bases). Germline V gene lookup returns CDR1 GTSNPN and CDR2 SVGIG (reference sequence). Trimming left V 1 base short and J 2 bases short, with 11 bases between. The CDR3 runs 14 residues. The CDR3 protein is CAWSERQLQETQYF. DNA for the CDR3: TGTGCCTGGAGTGAACGACAGCTACAAGAGACCCAGTACTTC.

The chain recombines TRBV2 with TRBJ2-3; D is possibly TRBD2 (6 bases). Trimming took 6 bases from V and 3 from J, leaving 19 bases between them. CDR1 SNHLY and CDR2 FYNNEI come from the germline V gene. This CDR3 comprises 16 residues. Here the CDR3 DNA reads TGTGCCAGCAGGGGGGGACGGGGGTTCTGGACAGATACGCAGTATTTT. Translation: CASRGGRGFWTDTQYF.

V is TRBV27 and J is TRBJ1-4; possibly TRBD1 for D (6 bases). Germline V CDR1 and CDR2: MNHEY, SMNVEV (reference sequence). V was cut by 1 base and J by 6 bases, with 12 bases left in between. CDR3 length: 15 amino acids. CDR3 protein: CASSLLVGGYEKLFF. In nucleotides, the CDR3 is TGTGCCAGCAGTTTATTAGTAGGGGGATATGAAAAACTGTTTTTT. Together with reference TRBV27 and TRBJ1-4, the CDR3 gives the full variable domain: EAQVTQNPRYLITVTGKKLTVTCSQNMNHEYMSWYRQDPGLGLRQIYYSMNVEVTDKGDVPEGYKVSRKEKRNFPLILESPSPNQTSLYFCASSLLVGGYEKLFFGSGTQLSVL.

This clone was counted between two and nine times. The rearrangement joins TRBV7-8 to TRBJ2-3; 11 bases fit TRBD2. This CDR3 comprises 14 residues. J gave up 4 bases and V 7 bases, and 4 bases lay outside the gene matches. Germline loops: CDR1 SGHVS, CDR2 FQNEAQ. The CDR3 reads CASIRTSGSDTQYF. The CDR3 DNA reads as TGTGCCAGCATACGGACTAGCGGGTCAGATACGCAGTATTTT. The whole variable domain, filled in from reference TRBV7-8 and TRBJ2-3, reads GAGVSQSPRYKVAKRGQDVALRCDPISGHVSLFWYQQALGQGPEFLTYFQNEAQLDKSGLPSDRFFAERPEGSVSTLKIQRTQQEDSAVYLCASIRTSGSDTQYFGPGTRLTVL.

The chain recombines TRBV30 with TRBJ2-3, with D possibly called TRBD1 or TRBD2 (5 bases each). Germline V lookup: CDR1 GTSNPN, CDR2 SVGIG (reference sequence). The V end was cut by 2 bases, the J end by 3 bases, with 15 bases between. CDR3 length equals 15 residues. In nucleotides, the CDR3 is TGTGCCTGGAGTCAACCGGGACCTCCAACAGATACGCAGTATTTT. Residues: CAWSQPGPPTDTQYF. Based on the CDR3 plus reference TRBV30 and TRBJ2-3, the full variable domain is SQTIHQWPATLVQPVGSPLSLECTVEGTSNPNLYWYRQAAGRGLQLLFYSVGIGQISSEVPQNLSASRPQDRQFILSSKKLLLSDSGFYLCAWSQPGPPTDTQYFGPGTRLTVL.

This clone has just a few counts. This chain links TRBV5-4 with TRBJ2-3; 10 bases are a match to TRBD2. This CDR3 has 17 amino acids. Germline V gene sequence: CDR1 SGHNT, CDR2 YYREEE (reference sequence). V was clipped by 2 bases and J by 6 bases; unmatched bases: 12. The CDR3 coding sequence is TGTGCCAGCAGCTTCGGGGGAGCGGGAGGGCCAGAGGATACGCAGTATTTT. It codes for CASSFGGAGGPEDTQYF.